The text below deals with one T cell receptor (beta chain). This entry is derived from a study of T cell changes during pregnancy in multiple sclerosis. Profiling relied on immunoSEQ multiplex PCR, and the TCRdb table lists in-frame clones only, not all of them. This sample carries over 60,000 clones, around nine tenths of them seen once, and the ten largest clones take 0.29%. Sequenced here: CD4+ T cells from peripheral blood mononuclear cells, sampled in the third trimester of pregnancy. This TCR came from a female donor in good health, enrolled as a control in a pregnancy study.

CDR3: CASSGGQGGYEQYF. The CDR3 DNA reads TGTGCCAGCAGTGGGGGACAGGGGGGCTACGAGCAGTACTTC. This chain joins TRBV6-5 and TRBJ2-7, with 11 nucleotides matching TRBD1. V shed 5 bases and J 3 bases; nucleotides not matched to a gene: 3. The CDR3 consists of 14 residues. The V gene's germline CDR1 is MNHEY and CDR2 SVGAGI.